Shown below are 24 T cell receptor beta chains from a single sample sequenced in a study of blood T cells in healthy people across ages. Sample-barcoded 5' priming and a J-beta primer mix drove a second PCR of 7 to 11 cycles. One entry per CDR3 protein, called by TCRdb with MiXCR from the 5' RACE reads. The data show 1 million or so distinct CDR3 sequences, approximately 25% seen once. The same data also went into a second study, on T cells of mothers and their children.

Sequencing was carried out using blood. The receptors were gathered from a girl aged 2-10 years in good health.

V usage is TRBV5-1 and J usage is TRBJ2-6; D unclear. Between the trimmed V and J ends, which lost 7 bases and 3 bases, there was a span of 11 bases. The length of the CDR3 is 14 residues. CDR1 is SGHRS and CDR2 is YFSETQ in the germline V gene. DNA for the CDR3: TGCGCCAGCCACGGGTCCGTTGGGGCCAACGTCCTGACTTTC. Protein: CASHGSVGANVLTF.

The genes are TRBV2 and TRBJ1-6; D is possibly TRBD1 (5 bases). Germline lookup yields CDR1 SNHLY and CDR2 FYNNEI. The CDR3 sequence is 15 residues long. V dropped 3 bases and J dropped 3 bases, with 9 bases sitting between them. The CDR3 is CASSERQGYNSPLHF. The CDR3 DNA follows: TGTGCCAGCAGTGAGCGGCAGGGCTATAATTCACCCCTCCACTTT.

The V call is TRBV20-1, the J call TRBJ2-1; the D is unclear. Germline assignment: CDR1 DFQATT and CDR2 SNEGSKA (reference sequence). Trimming cost V 3 bases and J 0 bases, with 9 bases left between them. This CDR3 is built from 14 residues. CDR3 amino acids: CSASGGVSYNEQFF. In nucleotides, the CDR3 is TGCAGTGCTAGCGGCGGTGTCTCCTACAATGAGCAGTTCTTC.

This clonotype was detected only a few times. The CDR3 region is CSARTGDFNYGYTF. The CDR3 nucleotides are TGCAGTGCTAGAACGGGGGACTTTAACTATGGCTACACCTTC. The chain has TRBV20-1 and TRBJ1-2; D perhaps matches TRBD1 (5 bases). Germline V gene sequence: CDR1 DFQATT, CDR2 SNEGSKA (reference sequence). The ends were cut back, 2 bases at V and 1 base at J, with 11 bases in the middle. The CDR3 runs 14 residues.

This clonotype was seen only a few times. The chain uses TRBV15 and TRBJ2-7, with D uncertain. Trimming took off 10 bases at V and 0 bases at J, with 10 bases between the two ends. The germline CDR1 and CDR2 sequences are LNHNV and YYDKDF (reference sequence). There are 12 residues in the CDR3. For the CDR3, the DNA is TGTGCCATCGGACCCAGCTCCTACGAGCAGTACTTC. Translation: CAIGPSSYEQYF.

The V gene is TRBV20-1, the J gene TRBJ2-4, with a tentative D call TRBD2 (5 bases). Germline CDR1 is DFQATT and CDR2 is SNEGSKA (reference sequence). The CDR3 runs to 12 residues. V dropped 0 bases and J dropped 6 bases, with 6 bases sitting between them. The CDR3 loop is CSARDRGNIQYF. The CDR3 DNA is TGCAGTGCTAGAGATCGGGGAAACATTCAGTACTTC.

This sequence joins TRBV7-9 and TRBJ2-5, with 8 nucleotides matching TRBD2. Near its end, the DNA agrees better with TRBJ2-1, so the J call may be wrong. The CDR3 covers 16 residues. The germline V gene has CDR1 SEHNR and CDR2 FQNEAQ (reference sequence). CDR3 amino acids: CASSPNGGVAYNEQFF. In DNA, the CDR3 is TGTGCCAGCAGCCCAAACGGGGGGGTAGCTTACAATGAGCAGTTCTTC.

The rearrangement links TRBV6-1 to TRBJ2-4; D perhaps matches TRBD1 (6 bases). In germline, CDR1 is MNHNS, CDR2 SASEGT. Trimming shortened V by 5 bases and J by 6 bases, and 23 bases separated the two germline ends. CDR3 length equals 17 residues. In nucleotides, the CDR3 is TGTGCCAGCAGTCGGAGAATCTACAGGGATTCGATAAACATTCAGTACTTC. The encoded protein is CASSRRIYRDSINIQYF.

This sequence joins TRBV12-3 or TRBV12-4 and TRBJ2-7; D uncertain. The CDR3 has 11 residues. Trimming shortened V by 4 bases and J by 10 bases, and 11 bases separated the two germline ends. The CDR3 loop is CASSYGLGQYF. The DNA of the CDR3 is TGTGCCAGCAGTTATGGGCTAGGCCAGTACTTC.

This sequence joins TRBV5-1 and TRBJ2-3; D is unclear. This CDR3 spans 12 amino acids. Germline CDR1 SGHRS, CDR2 YFSETQ. Trimming stripped 0 bases from V and 6 bases from J, with 5 bases between. The CDR3 is CASSLVYDTQYF. DNA for the CDR3: TGCGCCAGCAGCTTGGTTTATGATACGCAGTATTTT.

This clonotype was recorded a few times. The chain joins TRBV2 to TRBJ2-2; D may be TRBD2 (5 bases). The CDR3 has 14 amino acids. Germline-derived CDR1 and CDR2 are SNHLY and FYNNEI. With 6 bases removed from V and 0 bases from J, the gap between germline ends came to 8 bases. The CDR3 sequence is CASREGTNTGELFF. The CDR3 nucleotides are TGTGCCAGCAGAGAGGGCACGAACACCGGGGAGCTGTTTTTT.

This clonotype was seen more than once but under ten times. The chain has TRBV11-2 and TRBJ2-5, with D maybe TRBD2 (5 bases). The DNA end favors TRBJ2-7, so the J call may be wrong. The CDR3 is made up of 15 amino acids. CDR1 is SGHAT and CDR2 is FQNNGV in the germline V gene. CDR3: CASSFVSQRNYEQYF. In DNA, the CDR3 is TGTGCCAGCAGCTTCGTGTCCCAGCGGAACTACGAGCAGTACTTC.

The rearrangement joins TRBV24-1 to TRBJ2-1; D is undetermined. Trimming shortened V by 5 bases and J by 0 bases, and 10 bases separated the two germline ends. Germline V gives CDR1 KGHDR, CDR2 SFDVKD. CDR3 size: 15 residues. CDR3 DNA: TGTGCCACCAGTGCCCTTCAGAGCTCCTACAATGAGCAGTTCTTC. Its translation is CATSALQSSYNEQFF.

This chain connects TRBV9 to TRBJ2-3; the D gene is possibly TRBD1 (5 bases). V shed 0 bases and J shed 4 bases, with 12 bases lying between them. CDR1 is SGDLS and CDR2 is YYNGEE in the germline V gene. The CDR3 covers 15 residues. The CDR3 region has the DNA TGTGCCAGCAGCGTAGCTACGACAGAAGCAGATACGCAGTATTTT. It encodes CASSVATTEADTQYF.

In nucleotides, the CDR3 is TGCAGCTTTACCCCAACTGGGAACAATGAGCAGTTCTTC. This gives the protein CSFTPTGNNEQFF. This sequence joins TRBV29-1 and TRBJ2-1; D is unresolved. CDR1 is SQVTM, CDR2 ANQGSEA, per germline. V shed 8 bases and J shed 5 bases, with 16 bases lying between them. CDR3 length equals 13 residues.

This clonotype came up a few times. V is TRBV6-5 and J is TRBJ2-1; TRBD2 might be the D (6 bases). The V end lost 2 bases, the J end lost 4 bases, and 21 bases lay between the germline ends. The CDR3 runs to 18 residues. Looked up from germline, CDR1 is MNHEY and CDR2 is SVGAGI. The CDR3 coding sequence is TGTGCCAGCAGTTACCTTGCGGACGGGAGACCACCTTACAATGAGCAGTTCTTC. It yields the protein CASSYLADGRPPYNEQFF.

This clonotype has more than one count but fewer than ten. This rearrangement joins TRBV4-3 to TRBJ1-4, with D unclear. This CDR3 region has 17 residues. The germline V gene has CDR1 LGHNA and CDR2 YSLEER. V lost 0 bases and J lost 8, with 19 bases in between. The CDR3 nucleotides read TGCGCCAGCAGCCAAGATCACTCAGTCCGAGTCGAAGAAAAACTGTTTTTT. It specifies CASSQDHSVRVEEKLFF.

A single count supports this clonotype. The rearrangement uses TRBV5-6 and TRBJ2-7; unclear D gene. The CDR3 is made up of 15 amino acids. CDR1 and CDR2 (germline): SGHDT, YYEEEE. V dropped 0 bases and J dropped 4 bases, with 14 bases sitting between them. This CDR3 reads CASSLAMVPDYEQYF. The CDR3 bases are TGTGCCAGCAGCTTGGCCATGGTACCGGATTACGAGCAGTACTTC.

The genes are TRBV20-1 and TRBJ2-2; TRBD2 might be the D (5 bases). Germline CDR1 and CDR2: DFQATT and SNEGSKA (reference sequence). The CDR3 is 16 residues long. Trimming took 3 bases from V and 6 from J, leaving 20 bases between them. CDR3 sequence reads: CSARAAEGAGAGELFF. For the CDR3, the DNA is TGCAGTGCTAGGGCTGCTGAGGGCGCCGGGGCCGGGGAGCTGTTTTTT.

This clonotype has more than one count but fewer than ten. The rearrangement links TRBV14 to TRBJ2-3; the D is unclear. Trimming stripped 1 base from V and 4 bases from J, with 6 bases between. Germline CDR1 reads SGHDN; CDR2 reads FVKESK. The CDR3 has 13 residues. CDR3 sequence (DNA): TGTGCCAGCAGCCAAGTAGAATCAGATACGCAGTATTTT. As protein: CASSQVESDTQYF.

The V and J genes are TRBV11-2 and TRBJ1-1; D might be TRBD1 (6 bases). Germline CDR1 and CDR2: SGHAT and FQNNGV. The CDR3 has 17 residues. V lost 1 base, J lost 1 base, and 16 bases lay in between. CDR3 in DNA: TGTGCCAGCAGCTTAGTGTTTAGGGGGGCCGCGAACACTGAAGCTTTCTTT. It translates to CASSLVFRGAANTEAFF.

The chain carries TRBV9 and TRBJ2-5; tentatively, D is TRBD1 or TRBD2 (5 bases each). The V gene lost 3 bases and the J gene lost 5 bases, with 14 bases spanning the gap. The CDR3 totals 14 residues. Germline-derived CDR1 and CDR2 are SGDLS and YYNGEE. The CDR3 loop reads CASSDRDAWETQYF. CDR3 sequence (DNA): TGTGCCAGCAGCGACCGGGACGCTTGGGAGACCCAGTACTTC.

This chain connects TRBV20-1 to TRBJ1-1; perhaps TRBD1 as D (5 bases). Germline CDR1 is DFQATT and CDR2 is SNEGSKA (reference sequence). The CDR3 is 13 residues long. Trimming shortened V by 5 bases and J by 0 bases, and 10 bases separated the two germline ends. The CDR3 spells CSAGRTMNTEAFF. The CDR3 coding sequence is TGCAGTGCTGGCCGGACAATGAACACTGAAGCTTTCTTT.

This rearrangement joins TRBV29-1 to TRBJ1-2, with D unclear. The CDR3 spans 12 residues. V lost 6 bases and J 3 bases, leaving 11 bases between the germline ends. Germline V CDR1 and CDR2: SQVTM, ANQGSEA. CDR3 in DNA: TGCAGCGTAGGTAGGGCAGACTATGGCTACACCTTC. It codes for CSVGRADYGYTF.